Detailed here is one T cell receptor beta chain. This sample is drawn from a study of blood T cell repertoires in COVID-19. For the study at large: Acute-phase and convalescent COVID-19 samples originated in the United States, Italy and Spain.

The ends lost 5 bases at V and 1 base at J; junction bases unmatched: 4. Germline V gene sequence: CDR1 SGHAT, CDR2 FQNNGV. The CDR3 totals 15 residues. Per the authors' pipeline: Cell counts per sample came from amplifying reference gene primers. Profiling relied on immunoSEQ multiplex PCR, and the TCRdb table lists in-frame clones only, not all of them. That table gives V, J and clone size, and the DNA gave D and trimming. The table records roughly 500,000 clones, around 89% of them present only once. Cohort 3 recovered donors had two negative PCRs, clearance, or symptom resolution. This TCR was sampled from a woman aged 40 to 55 who had recovered from COVID-19. Sequencing was done on a sample of PBMCs or T cells enriched from blood (not recorded which). The rearrangement uses TRBV11-2 and TRBJ2-5, with 10 bases fitting TRBD2. The CDR3 loop is CASSTGLAAQETQYF. The CDR3 DNA sequence: TGTGCCAGCAGCACCGGACTAGCGGCCCAAGAGACCCAGTACTTC.